This is a list of T cell receptor beta chains from one sample in a study of radiotherapy plus CTLA-4 blockade in lung cancer. TCRdb keeps only in-frame clones here, not all; method: immunoSEQ multiplex PCR. The sample lists roughly 58,000 clones, approximately 82% occurring once. The source material was peripheral blood, sampled from a patient treated with radiotherapy plus ipilimumab. The source is a human donor with non-small cell lung cancer whose response to radiotherapy plus ipilimumab could not be evaluated. Each CDR3 is given with its conserved first and last residue. The D gene is left open where the match is weak. The size of a clone is reported for some rows only, either as once, few or many, or as a class for expanded clones.

V,D,J,size,CDR3,DNA
TRBV28,TRBD1,TRBJ2-7,once,CASRLRTGRNSYEQYF,TGTGCCAGCAGACTTCGGACAGGCCGGAACTCCTACGAGCAGTACTTC
TRBV27,NA,TRBJ1-1,NA,CASSSNTEAFF,TGTGCCAGCAGCTCGAACACTGAAGCTTTCTTT
TRBV19,TRBD1,TRBJ2-7,NA,CASSIGTGTGLYEQYF,TGTGCCAGTAGTATAGGAACCGGGACAGGACTCTACGAGCAGTACTTC
TRBV4-3,NA,TRBJ1-1,NA,CASSQEVEATEAFF,TGCGCCAGCAGCCAAGAGGTGGAGGCCACTGAAGCTTTCTTT
TRBV7-8,NA,TRBJ2-7,NA,CASSPTLQGLSYEQYF,TGTGCCAGCAGTCCCACCCTTCAGGGTCTCTCCTACGAGCAGTACTTC
TRBV7-9,NA,TRBJ2-5,NA,CASSLGRGRGETQYF,TGTGCCAGCAGCTTAGGGCGGGGCCGGGGGGAGACCCAGTACTTC
TRBV6-1,NA,TRBJ1-3,NA,CASSVFGTLTGNTIYF,TGTGCCAGCAGTGTTTTCGGGACATTGACCGGAAACACCATATATTTT
TRBV4-3,TRBD2,TRBJ2-1,NA,CASSRAGAPYNEQFF,TGCGCCAGCAGTCGAGCGGGGGCCCCCTACAATGAGCAGTTCTTC
TRBV27,NA,TRBJ1-5,NA,CASSFGQGVQPQHF,TGTGCCAGCAGTTTCGGGCAGGGTGTACAGCCCCAGCATTTT
TRBV19,NA,TRBJ2-1,NA,CASRGTPGNEQFF,TGTGCCAGTAGGGGGACTCCAGGGAATGAGCAGTTCTTC
TRBV4-3,TRBD1,TRBJ2-7,NA,CADRDRGSYEQYF,TGCGCCGACCGGGACAGGGGTTCCTACGAGCAGTACTTC
TRBV11-2,NA,TRBJ1-1,NA,CASSLEAASTEAFF,TGTGCCAGCAGCTTAGAGGCGGCGAGCACTGAAGCTTTCTTT
TRBV25-1,NA,TRBJ2-7,NA,CASSDPGDYEQYF,TGTGCCAGCAGTGATCCGGGAGACTACGAGCAGTACTTC
TRBV15,NA,TRBJ2-7,NA,CATSRDGQSAFYEQYF,TGTGCCACCAGCAGAGATGGGCAGAGTGCCTTCTACGAGCAGTACTTC
TRBV7-2,TRBD1,TRBJ1-2,NA,CASGSNPGGQAYGYTF,TGTGCCAGCGGCTCCAACCCCGGGGGACAGGCTTATGGCTACACCTTC
TRBV9,TRBD1,TRBJ1-3,few,CASSVAGTGTGNTIYF,TGTGCCAGCAGCGTAGCCGGGACAGGTACTGGAAACACCATATATTTT
TRBV27,TRBD1,TRBJ2-7,NA,CASTQGGQGASEQYF,TGTGCCAGCACCCAAGGGGGACAGGGGGCCTCCGAGCAGTACTTC
TRBV7-9,TRBD2,TRBJ2-3,NA,CASSLILGLAGSTDTQYF,TGTGCCAGCAGCCTAATCCTCGGACTAGCGGGAAGCACAGATACGCAGTATTTT
TRBV11-2,TRBD2,TRBJ2-7,NA,CASSERYGGDEQYF,TGTGCCAGCAGCGAGAGGTACGGGGGGGACGAGCAGTACTTC
TRBV9,TRBD1,TRBJ2-3,NA,CASSVGTGGSTDTQYF,TGTGCCAGCAGCGTAGGGACAGGGGGATCCACAGATACGCAGTATTTT
TRBV25-1,NA,TRBJ2-2,NA,CASSDSRGTGELFF,TGTGCCAGCAGTGATTCTCGAGGCACCGGGGAGCTGTTTTTT
TRBV2,TRBD1,TRBJ1-6,NA,CASSLDRVGNSPLHF,TGTGCCAGCAGTCTGGACAGGGTCGGGAATTCACCCCTCCACTTT
TRBV30,NA,TRBJ1-2,NA,CAWTRLNGPYGYTF,TGTGCCTGGACGCGGTTAAATGGCCCCTATGGCTACACCTTC
TRBV7-8,TRBD1,TRBJ2-7,NA,CASSLWGTETYEQYF,TGTGCCAGCAGCTTATGGGGGACAGAGACCTACGAGCAGTACTTC
TRBV28,NA,TRBJ1-2,NA,CASSLMPRGGSGVGYTF,TGTGCCAGCAGTTTAATGCCGCGGGGAGGATCTGGGGTTGGCTACACCTTC
TRBV20-1,TRBD1,TRBJ1-1,NA,CSAARTGEAFF,TGCAGTGCCGCTCGGACAGGGGAAGCTTTCTTT
TRBV20-1,NA,TRBJ1-2,NA,CRVGGDGYTF,TGCAGGGTAGGGGGGGATGGCTACACCTTC
TRBV6-5,NA,TRBJ2-5,NA,CASSSSSNQETQYF,TGTGCCAGCAGTTCATCTAGTAACCAAGAGACCCAGTACTTC
TRBV7-2,NA,TRBJ1-5,NA,CASSLARQFNQPQHF,TGTGCCAGCAGCTTGGCGAGACAGTTCAATCAGCCCCAGCATTTT
TRBV5-6,NA,TRBJ1-2,NA,CASSLEGRGWDYGYTF,TGTGCCAGCAGCTTGGAAGGCAGGGGATGGGACTATGGCTACACCTTC
TRBV6-1,NA,TRBJ2-3,once,CASRSGGTDTQYF,TGTGCCAGCAGGTCAGGCGGCACAGATACGCAGTATTTT
TRBV5-6,NA,TRBJ1-6,few,CASSPWPGDSPLHF,TGTGCCAGCAGCCCGTGGCCAGGGGATTCACCCCTCCACTTT
TRBV5-1,TRBD2,TRBJ2-1,NA,CASSPNSGVQNNEQFF,TGCGCCAGCAGCCCAAATAGCGGGGTCCAAAACAATGAGCAGTTCTTC
TRBV6-1,TRBD1,TRBJ2-1,NA,CASSEKERTGGSNEQFF,TGTGCCAGCAGTGAAAAGGAGCGGACAGGGGGTTCCAATGAGCAGTTCTTC
TRBV4-1,TRBD1,TRBJ1-5,NA,CASSQAPGQGNQPQHF,TGCGCCAGCAGCCAAGCCCCTGGACAGGGAAATCAGCCCCAGCATTTT
TRBV27,NA,TRBJ1-2,few,CASSLAQGRHNYGYTF,TGTGCCAGCAGTCTGGCTCAGGGGCGGCATAACTATGGCTACACCTTC
TRBV4-3,NA,TRBJ1-2,few,CASSQDRAVNYGYTF,TGCGCCAGCAGCCAAGATCGAGCGGTTAACTATGGCTACACCTTC
TRBV29-1,NA,TRBJ1-2,NA,CSVPSAGWDYGYTF,TGCAGCGTTCCTTCCGCAGGGTGGGACTATGGCTACACCTTC
TRBV4-1,TRBD1,TRBJ1-3,NA,CASSRTVAGTGTGNTIYF,TGCGCCAGCAGCCGGACGGTGGCCGGGACAGGGACTGGAAACACCATATATTTT
TRBV16,NA,TRBJ1-3,NA,CASSQYLQSGNTIYF,TGTGCCAGCAGCCAATATTTACAGAGTGGAAACACCATATATTTT
TRBV27,NA,TRBJ1-2,few,CASSFRGSNYGYTF,TGTGCCAGCAGTTTTCGGGGATCGAACTATGGCTACACCTTC
TRBV4-1,NA,TRBJ1-2,few,CASSQATGANYGYTF,TGCGCCAGCAGCCAAGCGACAGGAGCTAACTATGGCTACACCTTC
TRBV11-2,NA,TRBJ2-1,NA,CASSFGAGNEQFF,TGTGCCAGCAGTTTTGGGGCAGGGAATGAGCAGTTCTTC
TRBV7-8,NA,TRBJ2-1,NA,CASSLGLVGEQFF,TGTGCCAGCAGCTTAGGACTAGTGGGTGAGCAGTTCTTC
TRBV6-1,NA,TRBJ1-1,medium-sized,CASSWGQNTEAFF,TGTGCCAGCAGTTGGGGACAAAACACTGAAGCTTTCTTT
TRBV10-3,TRBD1,TRBJ1-1,NA,CAISESGRGLNTEAFF,TGTGCCATCAGTGAGTCGGGCAGGGGGTTGAACACTGAAGCTTTCTTT
TRBV4-1,NA,TRBJ2-3,NA,CASSQPADTQYF,TGCGCCAGCAGCCAACCCGCAGATACGCAGTATTTT
TRBV2,NA,TRBJ1-2,few,CASRTVNYNYGYTF,TGTGCCAGCAGGACAGTGAATTACAACTATGGCTACACCTTC
TRBV5-4,NA,TRBJ1-3,NA,CASSLALGGAGLTGNTIYF,TGTGCCAGCAGCTTGGCATTAGGAGGGGCCGGTCTGACTGGAAACACCATATATTTT
TRBV6-1,TRBD1,TRBJ1-5,few,CASSQGTGGAPLSNQPQHF,TGTGCCAGCAGTCAAGGGACAGGGGGGGCACCTTTGAGCAATCAGCCCCAGCATTTT
TRBV10-1,TRBD2,TRBJ2-3,NA,CASSGASGALADTQYF,TGCGCCAGCAGTGGGGCTAGCGGGGCCCTGGCAGATACGCAGTATTTT
TRBV5-4,TRBD1,TRBJ1-2,NA,CASSWTGEGDYGYTF,TGTGCCAGCAGCTGGACAGGGGAAGGGGACTATGGCTACACCTTC
TRBV7-9,NA,TRBJ2-2,medium-sized,CAWKLAGELFF,TGTGCCTGGAAACTAGCCGGGGAGCTGTTTTTT
TRBV5-1,NA,TRBJ2-1,NA,CASSPGGSYNEQFF,TGCGCCAGCTCTCCTGGCGGATCCTACAATGAGCAGTTCTTC
TRBV7-9,TRBD2,TRBJ2-1,NA,CASSFGLAGADEQFF,TGTGCCAGCAGCTTCGGACTAGCGGGAGCAGATGAGCAGTTCTTC
TRBV6-5,TRBD1,TRBJ2-7,NA,CASSSQGAGEQYF,TGTGCCAGCAGTTCCCAGGGGGCGGGGGAGCAGTACTTC
TRBV9,TRBD2,TRBJ2-3,NA,CASSVAPESSGVKDTQYF,TGTGCCAGCAGCGTAGCTCCGGAGTCTAGCGGGGTGAAAGATACGCAGTATTTT